Below are 16 T cell receptor beta chains sequenced from a single sample in a study of blood T cell repertoires in COVID-19. The protocol was immunoSEQ multiplex PCR, while the TCRdb copy is restricted to in-frame clones and leaves out a portion. The data contain 380,000 or so clones, 70% to 90% of them singletons. Input material: PBMCs or T cells enriched from blood (not recorded which). The receptors originated from a woman in her forties with acute COVID-19.

The chain links TRBV7-2 to TRBJ1-2; 8 nucleotides match TRBD1. Germline trimming cut 5 bases from V and 3 bases from J; bases unmatched to any gene: 8. Germline CDR1 reads SGHTA; CDR2 reads FQGNSA. This CDR3 region has 15 residues. The CDR3 spells CASSPRTGSHYGYTF. Written as DNA, the CDR3 is TGTGCCAGCAGCCCCCGGACAGGGTCTCACTATGGCTACACCTTC.

The chain is built from TRBV4-1 and TRBJ2-1; 8 bases fit TRBD2. Germline CDR1 reads MGHRA; CDR2 reads YSYEKL. J was trimmed by 5 bases and V by 2 bases; bases with no gene match: 8. The CDR3 is made up of 16 amino acids. The CDR3 coding sequence is TGCGCCAGCAGCCAATTTGGGACTAGGGAAGACAATGAGCAGTTCTTC. The encoded protein is CASSQFGTREDNEQFF.

The chain combines TRBV24-1 with TRBJ2-7; 10 positions match TRBD1. J gave up 3 bases and V 4 bases, and 5 bases lay outside the gene matches. The CDR3 runs to 15 residues. CDR1 and CDR2 from the germline V gene are KGHDR and SFDVKD. The CDR3, as DNA: TGTGCCACCAGTGACGGACAGGGGGGGAACTACGAGCAGTACTTC. Amino acid sequence: CATSDGQGGNYEQYF.

V gene TRBV11-2 combines with J gene TRBJ1-1; a possible D gene is TRBD1 (5 bases). V was cut by 6 bases and J by 11 bases, with 10 bases left in between. Germline V gives CDR1 SGHAT, CDR2 FQNNGV. This CDR3 spans 10 amino acids. The CDR3 reads CASRGGKAFF. CDR3 DNA sequence: TGTGCCAGCAGGGGGGGTAAGGCTTTCTTT.

The rearrangement joins TRBV14 to TRBJ1-2; the match to TRBD1 covers 8 bases. Germline CDR1 and CDR2: SGHDN and FVKESK. V shed 1 base and J 4 bases; nucleotides not matched to a gene: 5. This CDR3 region has 15 residues. In nucleotides, the CDR3 is TGTGCCAGCAGCCAAGCAGGGGGCTGGGGCTATGGCTACACCTTC. This codes for CASSQAGGWGYGYTF. The full variable domain, its missing parts supplied by reference TRBV14 and TRBJ1-2, is EAGVTQFPSHSVIEKGQTVTLRCDPISGHDNLYWYRRVMGKEIKFLLHFVKESKQDESGMPNNRFLAERTGGTYSTLKVQPAELEDSGVYFCASSQAGGWGYGYTFGSGTRLTVV.

The CDR3 DNA sequence: TGTGCCAGCAGCTCTGGACAGGGTATGAACACTGAAGCTTTCTTT. It codes for CASSSGQGMNTEAFF. The chain links TRBV11-2 to TRBJ1-1; 8 nucleotides agree with TRBD1. CDR1 is SGHAT and CDR2 is FQNNGV in the germline V gene. V lost 4 bases, J lost 0 bases, and 4 bases stayed unmatched. The CDR3 has 15 amino acids.

The chain links TRBV7-9 to TRBJ2-7; perhaps TRBD1 as D (6 bases). The V and J ends lost 5 bases and 4 bases respectively, with 15 bases between them. CDR1 is SEHNR, CDR2 FQNEAQ, per germline (reference sequence). CDR3 size: 14 residues. DNA for the CDR3: TGTGCCAGCAGCCACCGGGACAAATCTTACGAGCAGTACTTC. Protein product: CASSHRDKSYEQYF.

The genes are TRBV3-1 (or the pseudogene TRBV3-2) and TRBJ2-3; a weak D match, TRBD1 (6 bases). CDR3 length: 16 residues. The V gene's germline CDR1 is LGHDT and CDR2 YNNKEL (reference sequence). Trimming pared 1 base from V and 3 bases from J, leaving 14 bases between. CDR3 sequence: CASSQVRTGWTDTQYF. The CDR3 DNA sequence: TGTGCCAGCAGCCAAGTCCGAACAGGGTGGACAGATACGCAGTATTTT.

V and J are TRBV4-1 and TRBJ1-1; 8 nucleotides align to TRBD1. Germline values: CDR1 MGHRA, CDR2 YSYEKL. V trimming: 4 bases; J trimming: 0 bases; junction bases outside the gene matches: 4. There are 15 residues in the CDR3. The CDR3 protein is CASSPSGGLNTEAFF. CDR3 nucleotide sequence: TGCGCCAGCAGCCCATCAGGGGGCCTGAACACTGAAGCTTTCTTT.

The genes are TRBV7-9 and TRBJ2-1, with 7 bases that match TRBD1. In germline, CDR1 is SEHNR, CDR2 FQNEAQ (reference sequence). With 5 bases clipped from V and 4 bases from J, the junction kept 5 bases outside the gene matches. This CDR3 is built from 14 residues. The CDR3 here is CASSRGQPYNEQFF. The CDR3 DNA reads TGTGCCAGCAGCCGGGGACAGCCATACAATGAGCAGTTCTTC.

The chain links TRBV5-1 to TRBJ2-7, with D unresolved. The germline V gene encodes CDR1 SGHRS and CDR2 YFSETQ. The CDR3 length is 14 residues. The germline V and J ends were trimmed by 0 bases and 2 bases, with 9 bases remaining between them. CDR3 region: CASSLEAATYEQYF. CDR3 DNA sequence: TGCGCCAGCAGCTTGGAAGCTGCTACCTACGAGCAGTACTTC.

The rearrangement uses TRBV11-2 and TRBJ1-3; D is ambiguous. This CDR3 has 17 residues. CDR1 and CDR2 (germline): SGHAT, FQNNGV. V was cut by 5 bases and J by 0 bases, with 17 bases left in between. CDR3 DNA sequence: TGTGCCAGCAGCCCCCGCGGTCCGGTCAGCTCTGGAAACACCATATATTTT. Protein sequence: CASSPRGPVSSGNTIYF. Combining the CDR3 with reference TRBV11-2 and TRBJ1-3 gives the whole variable domain EAGVAQSPRYKIIEKRQSVAFWCNPISGHATLYWYQQILGQGPKLLIQFQNNGVVDDSQLPKDRFSAERLKGVDSTLKIQPAKLEDSAVYLCASSPRGPVSSGNTIYFGEGSWLTVV.

The chain combines TRBV7-8 with TRBJ2-5; 8 bases agree with TRBD2. The CDR3 runs 14 residues. Trimming removed 5 bases from V and 4 bases from J; junction bases left unmatched: 6. CDR1 and CDR2 from the germline V gene are SGHVS and FQNEAQ. The CDR3 spells CASSRGGPGETQYF. The DNA of the CDR3 is TGTGCCAGCAGCCGCGGGGGGCCGGGAGAGACCCAGTACTTC.

This rearrangement joins TRBV20-1 to TRBJ2-1; TRBD2 matches at 7 bases. Per germline, CDR1 DFQATT and CDR2 SNEGSKA (reference sequence). The CDR3 is 11 amino acids. Germline trimming cut 0 bases from V and 14 bases from J; bases unmatched to any gene: 4. The CDR3 DNA reads as TGCAGTGCTAGAGAAAGCGGGGTCGAGTTCTTC. This gives the protein CSARESGVEFF.

The table lists this clone with a count of one. The chain has TRBV12-3 or TRBV12-4 and TRBJ2-7; possible D gene TRBD1, 6 bases. CDR3 size: 12 residues. Trimming left V 1 base short and J 9 bases short, with 10 bases between. CDR3 amino acids: CASSLGGHGQYF. The CDR3 region has the DNA TGTGCCAGCAGTTTAGGGGGGCACGGGCAGTACTTC.

The CDR3 region is CASSADSIAKNIQYF. CDR3 bases: TGTGCCAGCAGCGCGGACTCTATAGCCAAAAACATTCAGTACTTC. J is TRBJ2-4 and V is TRBV7-9, with a possible D match to TRBD2 (5 bases). This CDR3 has 15 residues. Between the trimmed V and J ends, which lost 5 bases and 0 bases, there was a span of 11 bases. Germline CDR1 is SEHNR and CDR2 is FQNEAQ (reference sequence).